A selection of T cell receptor beta chains follows, all from one sample in a study of cytomegalovirus exposure and HLA in healthy donors. Data came from immunoSEQ multiplex PCR; TCRdb stores just in-frame clones and leaves some out. The table includes 120,000 or so clones, around four fifths detected once. The sequenced sample consisted of PBMCs. Receptor source: a middle-aged woman in good health and CMV-seropositive. Both conserved end residues are part of each CDR3. D genes are given only for firm matches. Some rows have no size entry. The others give once, few or many, or a class for an expanded clone.

v_call	d_call	j_call	clone_size	cdr3_aa	cdr3_nt
TRBV11-3	TRBD2	TRBJ2-1	NA	CASSGRGYNEQFF	TGTGCCAGCAGCGGGAGGGGCTACAATGAGCAGTTCTTC
TRBV30	NA	TRBJ1-4	NA	CAWSARAGVIEKLFF	TGTGCCTGGAGTGCCAGGGCCGGCGTCATCGAAAAACTGTTTTTT
TRBV15	TRBD1	TRBJ2-7	NA	CATSRGEGGLRSYEQYF	TGTGCCACCAGCAGAGGGGAAGGGGGCCTCCGCTCCTACGAGCAGTACTTC
TRBV6-5	TRBD2	TRBJ2-7	NA	CASSSGGWEQYF	TGTGCCAGCAGTTCCGGGGGGTGGGAGCAGTACTTC
TRBV28	NA	TRBJ2-1	NA	CASSSGNEQFF	TGTGCCAGCAGTTCGGGCAATGAGCAGTTCTTC
TRBV9	NA	TRBJ2-1	NA	CASSGSQGEPTHHEQFF	TGTGCCAGCAGCGGTTCACAGGGAGAACCCACACACCATGAGCAGTTCTTC
TRBV9	NA	TRBJ1-3	few	CASAPGTGTHAIYF	TGTGCCAGCGCCCCCGGAACAGGCACCCACGCCATATATTTT
TRBV2	TRBD2	TRBJ2-1	NA	CASSGPAASGRRNEQFF	TGTGCCAGCAGTGGCCCCGCCGCTAGCGGGAGGAGAAATGAGCAGTTCTTC
TRBV28	NA	TRBJ1-4	once	CASRTAEKLFF	TGTGCCAGTCGGACAGCCGAAAAACTGTTTTTT
TRBV7-8	NA	TRBJ2-7	NA	CASGQISYEQYF	TGTGCCAGCGGACAGATCTCCTACGAGCAGTACTTC
TRBV25-1	TRBD1	TRBJ2-1	few	CASSYRGDEQFF	TGTGCCAGCAGTTACAGGGGAGATGAGCAGTTCTTC
TRBV7-9	TRBD1	TRBJ1-1	NA	CASSLTGVRTEAFF	TGTGCCAGCAGTCTTACAGGGGTTCGGACTGAAGCTTTCTTT
TRBV6-6	TRBD1	TRBJ1-3	NA	CASRPDRGGGNTIYF	TGTGCCAGCAGACCCGACAGGGGAGGAGGAAACACCATATATTTT
TRBV6-4	TRBD1	TRBJ2-3	NA	CASSDDRGGTDTQYF	TGTGCCAGCAGTGACGACAGGGGGGGCACAGATACGCAGTATTTT
TRBV28	TRBD2	TRBJ2-5	NA	CASSLLGLAGGLSETQYF	TGTGCCAGCAGTCTCTTGGGACTAGCGGGAGGGCTCTCGGAGACCCAGTACTTC
TRBV5-1	TRBD2	TRBJ2-5	NA	CASSFASGETQYF	TGCGCCAGCAGCTTTGCTAGCGGGGAGACCCAGTACTTC
TRBV7-2	TRBD2	TRBJ2-7	few	CASSPSGRSGEQYF	TGTGCCAGCAGCCCCAGCGGGAGATCGGGCGAGCAGTACTTC
TRBV28	NA	TRBJ2-7	NA	CASSFTGEQYF	TGTGCCAGCAGTTTCACGGGGGAGCAGTACTTC
TRBV18	NA	TRBJ1-1	NA	CASNGAGSDFAFF	TGTGCCAGCAACGGGGCGGGGAGTGATTTTGCTTTCTTT
TRBV29-1	NA	TRBJ1-5	NA	CSVVDGEHQPQHF	TGCAGCGTCGTGGACGGGGAGCATCAGCCCCAGCATTTT
TRBV6-4	NA	TRBJ1-3	few	CASRINSDRTIYF	TGTGCCAGCAGAATCAACTCCGACAGGACCATATATTTT
TRBV28	NA	TRBJ1-5	NA	CASRYYDSHNQPQHF	TGTGCCAGCAGATACTATGACAGCCATAATCAGCCCCAGCATTTT
TRBV2	TRBD1	TRBJ1-3	NA	CASRPTGVNSGNTIYF	TGTGCCAGCAGACCGACAGGGGTGAACTCTGGAAACACCATATATTTT
TRBV18	TRBD1	TRBJ2-5	NA	CASSSTQGKETQYF	TGTGCCAGCTCATCAACACAGGGGAAGGAGACCCAGTACTTC
TRBV4-1	NA	TRBJ1-1	once	CASSQVAGGPEAFF	TGCGCCAGCAGCCAAGTTGCAGGAGGGCCTGAAGCTTTCTTT
TRBV5-1	NA	TRBJ2-7	NA	CASSLLGDYEQYF	TGCGCCAGCAGCTTACTCGGGGACTACGAGCAGTACTTC
TRBV9	NA	TRBJ1-1	NA	CASSVEPNTEAFF	TGTGCCAGCAGCGTAGAGCCCAACACTGAAGCTTTCTTT
TRBV29-1	NA	TRBJ2-5	NA	CSDLEVKETQYF	TGCAGCGACCTTGAGGTGAAAGAGACCCAGTACTTC
TRBV5-6	NA	TRBJ1-3	NA	CASSLDHSGNTIYF	TGTGCCAGCAGCTTGGACCATAGTGGAAACACCATATATTTT
TRBV10-3	TRBD1	TRBJ1-4	once	CAIRRTGGEDEKLFF	TGTGCCATCAGGCGGACAGGGGGCGAGGATGAAAAACTGTTTTTT
TRBV30	TRBD2	TRBJ2-1	NA	CAWRPSGSGEQFF	TGTGCCTGGAGGCCTAGCGGGAGCGGTGAGCAGTTCTTC
TRBV7-9	NA	TRBJ1-1	NA	CASSFQGVVEAFF	TGTGCCAGCAGCTTCCAGGGTGTGGTTGAAGCTTTCTTT
TRBV27	NA	TRBJ1-2	NA	CASGSRGAGYTF	TGTGCCAGCGGGAGTCGGGGTGCTGGCTACACCTTC
TRBV5-1	TRBD2	TRBJ2-3	NA	CASSAGLAGLGGRTQYF	TGCGCCAGCAGCGCCGGACTAGCGGGCCTAGGAGGGAGGACGCAGTATTTT
TRBV5-8	TRBD1	TRBJ1-2	NA	CASSPTGGRYGYTF	TGTGCCAGCAGCCCTACAGGGGGCAGGTATGGCTACACCTTC
TRBV7-6	NA	TRBJ2-5	NA	CASSTEETQYF	TGTGCCAGCAGCACGGAAGAGACCCAGTACTTC
TRBV19	TRBD1	TRBJ1-5	NA	CASSLRTGNQPQHF	TGTGCCAGTAGTCTAAGGACAGGGAATCAGCCCCAGCATTTT
TRBV18	NA	TRBJ1-1	NA	CASSPSRQSRTEAFF	TGTGCCAGCTCACCATCCCGACAGTCGAGGACTGAAGCTTTCTTT
TRBV9	TRBD1	TRBJ1-1	NA	CASSTEGANTEAFF	TGTGCCAGCAGCACCGAGGGGGCGAACACTGAAGCTTTCTTT
TRBV6-5	TRBD1	TRBJ1-4	once	CASTRQGPNEKLFF	TGTGCCAGCACTAGACAGGGCCCTAATGAAAAACTGTTTTTT
TRBV5-1	TRBD2	TRBJ2-3	NA	CASSLSGASTDTQYF	TGCGCCAGCAGCCTTAGCGGGGCTAGCACAGATACGCAGTATTTT
TRBV27	TRBD2	TRBJ2-7	NA	CAPVPGLAGERYEQYF	TGTGCCCCTGTTCCGGGACTAGCGGGAGAGAGGTACGAGCAGTACTTC
TRBV4-1	NA	TRBJ2-7	NA	CASSQFHKTYEQYF	TGCGCCAGCAGCCAATTCCACAAGACCTACGAGCAGTACTTC
TRBV4-1	TRBD2	TRBJ2-1	NA	CASSQDRASGAYNEQFF	TGCGCCAGCAGCCAAGATCGGGCTAGCGGGGCCTACAATGAGCAGTTCTTC
TRBV7-9	NA	TRBJ2-1	once	CSSSLTGDEQFF	TGTTCCAGCAGCTTAACGGGGGATGAGCAGTTCTTC
TRBV27	NA	TRBJ1-3	NA	CASSLSSGLGNTIYF	TGTGCCAGCAGTTTATCATCAGGGTTAGGAAACACCATATATTTT
TRBV10-2	TRBD1	TRBJ2-7	NA	CASSESRTGLYEQYF	TGCGCCAGCAGTGAGTCGCGGACAGGGCTTTACGAGCAGTACTTC
TRBV7-6	NA	TRBJ2-7	NA	CASSLSAVHYEQYF	TGTGCCAGCAGCTTGTCAGCGGTTCACTACGAGCAGTACTTC